This T cell receptor beta chain was documented in a study of T cells after yellow fever vaccination (dated by TCRdb to the late 2010s). Turning to the overall study: Libraries from fractions with low cell numbers were prepared with the SMART-Seq v4 Ultra Low Input RNA kit. To follow T-cell clones before and after primary and booster YFV17D yellow fever vaccination, bulk TCR alpha and beta repertoires were sequenced over time. Two healthy male donors, one aged 18 to 30 and one aged 30 to 40 years, made up the cohort. Blood samples were taken at several timepoints before and after primary and secondary immunization, and bulk PBMC replicates and cell subsets were isolated.

CDR1 and CDR2, looked up from the germline V gene, are SGHTA and FQGTGA. Relative to germline, V is 4 bases shorter and J is 5 bases shorter, with 8 bases between their ends. The CDR3, cysteine through phenylalanine, is 13 amino acids long. Here the CDR3 DNA is all that survives: 39 bases in frame from base 1. Interpreted using the paper, the treatment or condition label stands for: live attenuated yellow fever vaccine strain. Two biological replicates of bulk PBMCs were collected at each blood-draw timepoint. A standard Ficoll-Paque protocol was used to isolate PBMCs from peripheral blood. TriZol was used to extract RNA from bulk PBMCs, from CD4 and CD8 fractions, and from dextramer-positive and dextramer-negative fractions. The paper as a whole reports these results and caveats: The study included only two donors, which limits how far the findings can be generalized. FACS-sorted repertoires could contain abundant contaminating clonotypes from the bulk population, so computational filtering was required. Compared with the primary T-cell response, the secondary T-cell response was faster but weaker, reaching its peak on day 5 rather than on day 15. A small share of clonotypes was detected in both CD4 and CD8 compartments, with the overlap likely arising from convergent recombination. After the booster, most clones that had expanded after primary vaccination were detected again (around 96% of CD4 and more than 80% of CD8), suggesting broad maintenance of memory.

TCR cDNA was made using 5'RACE template switching, a step that added a universal primer site and unique molecular identifiers. Priming of cDNA synthesis was performed from both the TCR alpha and TCR beta constant segments. Libraries were amplified in two PCR steps, with sample barcodes and sequencing adapters added in the second step. Sequencing of the libraries was done on either Illumina HiSeq 2500 (2x100 bp) or NovaSeq (2x150 bp). On the authors' methods: Demultiplexing of reads and collapsing into UMI consensus sequences were performed with MIGEC, and V(D)J alignment was carried out with MiXCR. Vaccine-responding clonotypes were identified with edgeR using replicate PBMC samples, with FDR below 0.01 and a log2 fold change above 5 up to day 15 being required. Each bulk clonotype was labeled CD4 or CD8 based on which sequenced repertoire, CD4 or CD8, contained the clonotype at higher abundance. TCRdb reprocessing: public reads trimmed at Q25 with fastp, clones called with MiXCR, in-frame beta chains kept. Rows matching on CDR3 protein sequence are summarized as one entry with the most common DNA and genes. The V and J calls follow TCRdb's processing rather than the paper's. Recorded for this sample are 300,000 to 400,000 distinct CDR3 sequences; 8% to 10% of them occurred a single time. The ten largest make up under 20% of the sample.

The sample holds many counts of this clonotype. Its recognized antigen is unknown. Per-base quality was not reported, and no clone a single base away is much larger than it. The source material was PBMCs, sampled on the day of the first yellow fever vaccination. The clonotype originates from a man aged 18 to 30 who received the YFV17D yellow fever vaccine. The V and J genes are TRBV7-3 and TRBJ2-2; there is no confident call for the D gene. The CDR3 is CASSSGWTGELFF. The nucleotide sequence reads TGTGCCAGCAGCTCCGGGTGGACCGGGGAGCTGTTTTTT.